One sample yielded the 2 T cell receptor beta chains listed below, sequenced in a study of T cells expressing NK-cell markers. Reanalyzing the 5' RACE reads, TCRdb keeps one entry per CDR3 protein, without DNA. The sample holds about 390,000 distinct CDR3 sequences. Sequenced sample: blood T cells: a sorted CD56 or NKG2C T cell subset, CD4+ or CD8+ T cells, or bulk PBMC T cells (not recorded which). The receptor source for this set is a woman in her 50s in good health.

This sequence joins TRBV6-5 and TRBJ2-1; TCRdb reports TRBD2, a call that lacks DNA to check it against. The CDR3 runs 11 residues. Germline V gene sequence: CDR1 MNHEY, CDR2 SVGAGI. The CDR3 loop reads CASQGSNEQFF.

This CDR3 reads CASSLYPGTSAIPDTQYF. The chain has TRBV7-2 and TRBJ2-3; TCRdb names TRBD2, which stays unverified in the absence of DNA. The CDR3 totals 18 residues. Germline V gives CDR1 SGHTA, CDR2 FQGNSA.